This passage covers 2 T cell receptor beta chains from one sample sequenced in a study of T cells in Graves' hyperthyroidism and ophthalmopathy. There were TCR beta CDR3 regions amplified from RNA transcripts. During a first-round RT-PCR of the TCR CDR3, the HTBI primer set was used. TCRdb reprocessed the multiplex PCR reads with MiXCR, giving one entry per CDR3 protein. The sample contains some 510,000 distinct CDR3 sequences, more than 20% of which appear only once. What was sequenced was blood. The receptor set was obtained from a man between 18 and 29 years old with Graves' hyperthyroidism.

This clonotype was seen many times. The chain employs TRBV2 and TRBJ2-7; tentatively, D is TRBD1 or TRBD2 (5 bases each). Per germline, CDR1 SNHLY and CDR2 FYNNEI. Trimming stripped 10 bases from V and 4 bases from J, with 23 bases between. CDR3 length: 15 residues. The CDR3 DNA is TGTGCCACCAACGGGATCGGGACCGACATATACGAGCAGTACTTC. Its translation is CATNGIGTDIYEQYF.

Concerning this clonotype itself: This may come from a read error, since a much larger clone is one base off. CDR3 loop: CASTEVRESDEQYF. The CDR3 DNA is TGTGCCAGCACCGAGGTCAGGGAAAGCGACGAGCAGTACTTC. The genes are TRBV12-3 or TRBV12-4 and TRBJ2-7; D possibly corresponds to TRBD1 (5 bases). With 7 bases removed from V and 5 bases from J, the gap between germline ends came to 18 bases. The CDR3 loop spans 14 amino acids.